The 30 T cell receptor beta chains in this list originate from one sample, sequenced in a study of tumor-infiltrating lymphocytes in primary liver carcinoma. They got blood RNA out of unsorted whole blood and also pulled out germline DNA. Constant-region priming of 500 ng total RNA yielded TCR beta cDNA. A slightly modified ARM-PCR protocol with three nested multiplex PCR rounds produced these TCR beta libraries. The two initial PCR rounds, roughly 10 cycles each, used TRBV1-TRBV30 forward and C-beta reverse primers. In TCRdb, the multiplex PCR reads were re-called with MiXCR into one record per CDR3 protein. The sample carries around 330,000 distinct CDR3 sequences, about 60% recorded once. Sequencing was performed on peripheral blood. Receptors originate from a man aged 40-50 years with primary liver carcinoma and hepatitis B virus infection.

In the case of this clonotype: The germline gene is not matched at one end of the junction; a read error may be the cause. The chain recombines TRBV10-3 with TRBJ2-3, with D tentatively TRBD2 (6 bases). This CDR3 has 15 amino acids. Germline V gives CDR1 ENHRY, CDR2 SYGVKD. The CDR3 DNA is TGTGCCATCAGTGACGGGAGCGGGTCACCAGATGCGCAGTATTTT. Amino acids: CAISDGSGSPDAQYF.

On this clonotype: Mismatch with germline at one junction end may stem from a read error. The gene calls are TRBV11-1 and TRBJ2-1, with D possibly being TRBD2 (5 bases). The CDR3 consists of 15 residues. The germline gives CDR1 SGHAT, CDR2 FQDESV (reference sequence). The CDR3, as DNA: TGTGCTAGCAGCCGCCACTCTAGCTCCCACAATGAGCAGTTCTTC. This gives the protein CASSRHSSSHNEQFF.

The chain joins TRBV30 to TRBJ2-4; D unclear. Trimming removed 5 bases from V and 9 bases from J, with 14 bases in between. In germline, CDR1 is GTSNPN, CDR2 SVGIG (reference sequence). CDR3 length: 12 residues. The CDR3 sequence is CAWSPKGTIQYF. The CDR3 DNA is TGTGCCTGGTCTCCTAAGGGAACCATTCAGTACTTC.

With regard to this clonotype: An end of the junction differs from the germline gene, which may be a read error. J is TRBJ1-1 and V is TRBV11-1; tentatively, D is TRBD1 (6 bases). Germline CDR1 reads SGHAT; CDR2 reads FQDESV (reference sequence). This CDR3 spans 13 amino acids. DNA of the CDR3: TGTGCCGGCAGCCCCCGGGGGGACACTGAAACTTTCTTT. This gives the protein CAGSPRGDTETFF. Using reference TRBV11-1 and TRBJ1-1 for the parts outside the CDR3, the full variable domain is EAEVAQSPRYKITEKSQAVAFWCDPISGHATLYWYRQILGQGPELLVQFQDESVVDDSQLPKDRFSAERLKGVDSTLKIQPAELGDSAMYLCAGSPRGDTETFFGQGTRLTVV.

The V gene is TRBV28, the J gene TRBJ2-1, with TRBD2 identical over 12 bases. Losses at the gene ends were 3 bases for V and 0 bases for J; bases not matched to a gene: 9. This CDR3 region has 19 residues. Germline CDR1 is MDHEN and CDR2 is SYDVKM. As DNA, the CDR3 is TGTGCCAGCAGTTTTGCAGGACTAGCGGGATTGAACTCCTACAATGAGCAGTTCTTC. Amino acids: CASSFAGLAGLNSYNEQFF.

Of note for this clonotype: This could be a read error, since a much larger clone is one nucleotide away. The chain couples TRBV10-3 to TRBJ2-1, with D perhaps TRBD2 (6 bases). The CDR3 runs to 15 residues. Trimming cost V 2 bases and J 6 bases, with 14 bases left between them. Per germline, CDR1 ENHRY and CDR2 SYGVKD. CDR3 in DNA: TGTGCCATCAGTGAGGGAATAGCGGCATTCAATGAGCAGTTCTTC. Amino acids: CAISEGIAAFNEQFF.

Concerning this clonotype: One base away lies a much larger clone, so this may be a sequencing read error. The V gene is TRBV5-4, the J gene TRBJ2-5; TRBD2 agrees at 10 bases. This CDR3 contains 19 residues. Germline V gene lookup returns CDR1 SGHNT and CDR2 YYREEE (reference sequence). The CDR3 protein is CTSSWSGAAGGLSEETQYF. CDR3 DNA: TGTACCAGCAGCTGGAGTGGGGCAGCGGGAGGGCTAAGCGAAGAGACCCAGTACTTC.

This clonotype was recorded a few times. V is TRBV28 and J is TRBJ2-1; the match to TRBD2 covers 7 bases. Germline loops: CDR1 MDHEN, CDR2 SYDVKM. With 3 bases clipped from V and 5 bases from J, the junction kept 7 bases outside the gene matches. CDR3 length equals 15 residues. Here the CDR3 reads CASSFLAGDDNEQFF. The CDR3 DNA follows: TGTGCCAGCAGTTTTCTGGCGGGAGACGACAATGAGCAGTTCTTC.

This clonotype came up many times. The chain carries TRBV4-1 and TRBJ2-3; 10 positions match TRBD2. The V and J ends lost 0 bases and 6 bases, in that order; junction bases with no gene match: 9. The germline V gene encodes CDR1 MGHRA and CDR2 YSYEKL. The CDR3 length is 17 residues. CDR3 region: CASSQEDFEREGDTQYF. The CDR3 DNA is TGCGCCAGCAGCCAAGAGGATTTCGAGCGGGAGGGGGATACGCAGTATTTT.

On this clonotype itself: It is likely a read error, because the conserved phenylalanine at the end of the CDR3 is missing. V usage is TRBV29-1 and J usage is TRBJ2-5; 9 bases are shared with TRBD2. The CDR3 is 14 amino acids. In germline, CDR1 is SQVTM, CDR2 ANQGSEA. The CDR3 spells CSTSTSGIKEIQYL. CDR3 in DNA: TGCAGCACATCGACTAGCGGTATAAAAGAGATCCAGTACTTA.

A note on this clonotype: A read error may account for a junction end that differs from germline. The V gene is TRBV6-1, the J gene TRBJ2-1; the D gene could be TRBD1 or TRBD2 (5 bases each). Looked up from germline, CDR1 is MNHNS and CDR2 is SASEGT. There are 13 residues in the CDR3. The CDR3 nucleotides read TGTGACAGCTCCCGGGACGAAAAGTATGAGCAGTTCTTT. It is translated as CDSSRDEKYEQFF.

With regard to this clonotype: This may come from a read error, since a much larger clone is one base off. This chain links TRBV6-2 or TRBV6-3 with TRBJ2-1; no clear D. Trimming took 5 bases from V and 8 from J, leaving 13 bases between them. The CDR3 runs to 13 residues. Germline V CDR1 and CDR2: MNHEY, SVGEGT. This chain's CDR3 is CASSPRLWYEQFF. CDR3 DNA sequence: TGTGCCAGCAGTCCTAGACTTTGGTATGAGCAGTTCTTC.

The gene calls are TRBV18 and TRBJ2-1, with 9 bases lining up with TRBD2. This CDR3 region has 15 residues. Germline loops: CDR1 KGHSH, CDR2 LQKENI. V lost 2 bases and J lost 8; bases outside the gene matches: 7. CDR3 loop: CASSPTQGLAHEQFF. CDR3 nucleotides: TGTGCCAGCTCACCAACCCAGGGACTAGCCCATGAGCAGTTCTTC.

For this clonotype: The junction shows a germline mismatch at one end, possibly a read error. In nucleotides, the CDR3 is TGTGCCGGCTCAACGGTAGCGGGAGAGACCCAGTACTTC. This encodes CAGSTVAGETQYF. The chain is built from TRBV18 and TRBJ2-5; TRBD2 agrees at 7 bases. Germline values: CDR1 KGHSH, CDR2 LQKENI. This CDR3 has 13 amino acids.

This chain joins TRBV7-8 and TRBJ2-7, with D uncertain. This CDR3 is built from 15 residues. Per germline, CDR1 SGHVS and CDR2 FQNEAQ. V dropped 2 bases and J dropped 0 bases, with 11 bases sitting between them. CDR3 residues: CASSLLSLSSYEQYF. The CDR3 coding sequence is TGTGCCAGCAGCTTATTGAGCCTGAGCTCCTACGAGCAGTACTTC.

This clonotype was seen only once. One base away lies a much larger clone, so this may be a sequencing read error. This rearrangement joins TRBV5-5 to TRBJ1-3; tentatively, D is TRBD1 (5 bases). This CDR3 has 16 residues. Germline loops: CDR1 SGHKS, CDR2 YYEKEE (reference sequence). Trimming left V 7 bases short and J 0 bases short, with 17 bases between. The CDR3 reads CASAHIGASSGNTIYF. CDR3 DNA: TGTGCCAGCGCCCACATCGGGGCTTCCTCTGGAAACACCATATATTTT.

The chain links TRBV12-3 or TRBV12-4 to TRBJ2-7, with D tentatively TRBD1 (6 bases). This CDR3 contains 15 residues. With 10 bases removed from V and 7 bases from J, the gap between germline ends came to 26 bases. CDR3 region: CAITLPTGGFREQYF. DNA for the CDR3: TGTGCCATCACTTTACCGACTGGGGGCTTTCGTGAGCAGTACTTC.

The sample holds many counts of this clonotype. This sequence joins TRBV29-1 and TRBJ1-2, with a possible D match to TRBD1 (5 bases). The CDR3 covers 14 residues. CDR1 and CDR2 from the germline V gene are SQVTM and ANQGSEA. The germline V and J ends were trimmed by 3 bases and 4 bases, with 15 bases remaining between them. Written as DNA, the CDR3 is TGCAGCGTTGACAGGTTGCCGGGGACCTATGGCTACACCTTC. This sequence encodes CSVDRLPGTYGYTF.

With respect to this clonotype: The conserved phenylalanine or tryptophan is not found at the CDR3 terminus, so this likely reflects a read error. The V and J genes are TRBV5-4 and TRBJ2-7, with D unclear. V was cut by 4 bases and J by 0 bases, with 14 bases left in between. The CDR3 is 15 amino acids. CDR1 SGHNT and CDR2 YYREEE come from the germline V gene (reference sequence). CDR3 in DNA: TGTGCCAGCAGCGAGCCTGGAGCGCTCTCCTACGAGCAGTACATC. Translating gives CASSEPGALSYEQYI.

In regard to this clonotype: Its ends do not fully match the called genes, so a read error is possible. CDR3 loop: CGVSGGRAMNTEAFF. The CDR3 DNA is TGCGGCGTTTCAGGGGGGCGGGCCATGAACACTGAAGCTTTCTTT. The rearrangement uses TRBV29-1 and TRBJ1-1; TRBD1 agrees at 7 bases. The CDR3 is made up of 15 amino acids. Germline loops: CDR1 SQVTM, CDR2 ANQGSEA.

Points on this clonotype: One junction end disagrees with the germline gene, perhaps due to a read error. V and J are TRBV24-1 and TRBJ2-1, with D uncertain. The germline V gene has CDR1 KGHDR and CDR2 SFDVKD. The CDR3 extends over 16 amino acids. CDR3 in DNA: TGTGCCATCAGTGATGCTAACAGTCGATCCTACAATGAGCAGTTCTTC. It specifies CAISDANSRSYNEQFF.

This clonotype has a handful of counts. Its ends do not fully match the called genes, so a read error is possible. As DNA, the CDR3 is TGTACCAGCAGTCGATCTCCGGGCGCAGATACGCAGTATTTT. Amino acids: CTSSRSPGADTQYF. The chain links TRBV28 to TRBJ2-3; D ambiguous. The CDR3 is 14 amino acids. Per the germline V gene, CDR1 is MDHEN and CDR2 is SYDVKM.

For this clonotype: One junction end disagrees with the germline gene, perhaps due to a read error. The CDR3 region is CANRLAGAIEQYF. The DNA of the CDR3 is TGTGCCAACAGGCTAGCTGGGGCGATCGAGCAGTATTTC. V gene TRBV12-3 or TRBV12-4 combines with J gene TRBJ2-7, with D tentatively TRBD1 or TRBD2 (5 bases each). The CDR3 is 13 residues long.

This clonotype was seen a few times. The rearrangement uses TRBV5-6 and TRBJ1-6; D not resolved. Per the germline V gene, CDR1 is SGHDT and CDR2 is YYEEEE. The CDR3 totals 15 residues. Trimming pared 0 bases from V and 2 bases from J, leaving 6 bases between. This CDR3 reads CASSLGRAYNSPLHF. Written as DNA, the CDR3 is TGTGCCAGCAGCTTGGGGCGCGCCTATAATTCACCCCTCCACTTT.

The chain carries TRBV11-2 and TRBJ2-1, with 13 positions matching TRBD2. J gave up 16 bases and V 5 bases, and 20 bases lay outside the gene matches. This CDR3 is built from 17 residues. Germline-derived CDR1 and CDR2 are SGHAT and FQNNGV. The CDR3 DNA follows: TGTGCCAGCAGCGAGTTTTCGGGACTAGCGGGGTTTAATGGGCAATTCTTC. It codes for CASSEFSGLAGFNGQFF.

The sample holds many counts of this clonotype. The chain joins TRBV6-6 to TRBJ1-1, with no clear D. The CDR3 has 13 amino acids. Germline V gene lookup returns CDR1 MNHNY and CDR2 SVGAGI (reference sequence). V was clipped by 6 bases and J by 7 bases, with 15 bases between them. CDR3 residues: CASRYAHGIEAFF. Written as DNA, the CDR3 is TGTGCCAGCAGATACGCCCATGGGATTGAAGCTTTCTTT.

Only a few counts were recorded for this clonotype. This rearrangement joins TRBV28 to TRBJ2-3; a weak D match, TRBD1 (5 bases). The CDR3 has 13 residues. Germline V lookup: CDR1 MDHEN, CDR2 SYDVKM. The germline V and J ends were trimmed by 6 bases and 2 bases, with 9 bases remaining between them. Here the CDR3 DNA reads TGTGCCAGCAGCCGACAGACCACAGATACGCAGTATTTT. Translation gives CASSRQTTDTQYF.

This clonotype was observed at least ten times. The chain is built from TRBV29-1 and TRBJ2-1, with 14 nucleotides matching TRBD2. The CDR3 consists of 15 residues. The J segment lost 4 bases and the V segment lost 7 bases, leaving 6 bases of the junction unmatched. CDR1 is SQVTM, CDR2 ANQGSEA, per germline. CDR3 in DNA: TGCAGCGGGGGGACTAGCGGGAGTACTTACAATGAGCAGTTCTTC. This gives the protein CSGGTSGSTYNEQFF.

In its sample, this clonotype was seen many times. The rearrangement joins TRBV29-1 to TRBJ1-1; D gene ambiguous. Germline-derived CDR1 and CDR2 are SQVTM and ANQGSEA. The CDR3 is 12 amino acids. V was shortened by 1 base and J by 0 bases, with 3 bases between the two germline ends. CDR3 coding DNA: TGCAGCGTTGAAGCAATGAACACTGAAGCTTTCTTT. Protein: CSVEAMNTEAFF.

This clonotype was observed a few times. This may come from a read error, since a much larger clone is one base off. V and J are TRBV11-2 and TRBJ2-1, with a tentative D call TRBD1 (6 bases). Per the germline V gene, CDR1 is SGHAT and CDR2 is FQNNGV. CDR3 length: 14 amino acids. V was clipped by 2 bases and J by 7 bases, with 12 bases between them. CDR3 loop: CASSLNRVGNEQFF. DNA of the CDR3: TGTGCCAGCAGCTTAAACAGGGTGGGGAATGAGCAGTTCTTC.